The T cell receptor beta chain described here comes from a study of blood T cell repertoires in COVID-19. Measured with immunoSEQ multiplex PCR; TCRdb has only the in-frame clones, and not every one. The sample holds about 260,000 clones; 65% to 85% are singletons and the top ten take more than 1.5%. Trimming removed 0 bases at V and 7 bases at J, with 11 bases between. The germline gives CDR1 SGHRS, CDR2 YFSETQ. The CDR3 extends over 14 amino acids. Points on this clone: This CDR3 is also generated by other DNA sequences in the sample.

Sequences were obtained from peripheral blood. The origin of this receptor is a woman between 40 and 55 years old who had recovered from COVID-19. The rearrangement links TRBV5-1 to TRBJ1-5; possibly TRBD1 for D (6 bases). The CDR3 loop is CASSLGTEGQPQHF. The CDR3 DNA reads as TGCGCCAGCAGCTTGGGGACAGAAGGACAGCCCCAGCATTTT.